The rows below give T cell receptor beta chains drawn from one sample of a study of T cell responses to AZD1222 COVID-19 vaccine. Repertoires were generated with immunoSEQ multiplex PCR, while TCRdb's copy carries only in-frame clones and drops some. The sample records tens of thousands of clones, approximately 88% being singletons. The sequencing used peripheral blood, collected 28 days after the second AZD1222 dose. These receptors were collected from an adult who received the AZD1222 COVID-19 vaccine. CDR3s include the opening cysteine and the closing phenylalanine or tryptophan. Fields, in order: V gene, clone size, D gene, J gene, CDR3 DNA, CDR3 protein. The D gene is left open where the match is weak. Clone size is given for some rows only: seen once, a few or many times, or a class if the clone is expanded.

V: TRBV19
size: medium-sized
D: NA
J: TRBJ1-6
DNA: TGTGCCAGTAGGAACCACCTCGGGAATTCACCCCTCCACTTT
CDR3: CASRNHLGNSPLHF

V: TRBV7-9
size: NA
D: NA
J: TRBJ1-1
DNA: TGTGCCAGCAGCCAGGGCCCGGACAGATACACTGAAGCTTTCTTT
CDR3: CASSQGPDRYTEAFF

V: TRBV5-6
size: once
D: NA
J: TRBJ1-6
DNA: TGTGCCAGCAGCTTGTCCCCTAATTCACCCCTCCACTTT
CDR3: CASSLSPNSPLHF

V: TRBV5-6
size: NA
D: NA
J: TRBJ1-1
DNA: TGTGCCAGCAGCTTGACTGGGAGGGGTACTGAAGCTTTCTTT
CDR3: CASSLTGRGTEAFF

V: TRBV27
size: NA
D: NA
J: TRBJ1-1
DNA: TGTGCCAGCAGTTCCCCAATTTGGGGCCGGAACACTGAAGCTTTCTTT
CDR3: CASSSPIWGRNTEAFF

V: TRBV27
size: NA
D: TRBD1
J: TRBJ1-1
DNA: TGTGCCAGCAGTGCGCTTACAGGGGCCGCAGTTAAAGCTTTCTTT
CDR3: CASSALTGAAVKAFF

V: TRBV14
size: NA
D: NA
J: TRBJ2-2
DNA: TGTGCCAGCAGCCAAGTAGGAGGGGCCACCGGGGAGCTGTTTTTT
CDR3: CASSQVGGATGELFF

V: TRBV5-4
size: NA
D: NA
J: TRBJ1-4
DNA: TGTGCCAGCAGCCCCGGATTTGGGACACCTGAAAAACTGTTTTTT
CDR3: CASSPGFGTPEKLFF

V: TRBV9
size: NA
D: TRBD1
J: TRBJ1-2
DNA: TGTGCCAGCAGCGGAGACAGGGGACACGGCTACACCTTC
CDR3: CASSGDRGHGYTF

V: TRBV7-9
size: NA
D: NA
J: TRBJ1-2
DNA: TGTGCCAGCAGCACACAGGGAGGTTATGGCTACACCTTC
CDR3: CASSTQGGYGYTF

V: TRBV24-1
size: NA
D: NA
J: TRBJ1-6
DNA: TGTGCCACCTGGACATCACCCCTCCACTTT
CDR3: CATWTSPLHF

V: TRBV29-1
size: NA
D: NA
J: TRBJ2-3
DNA: TGCAGCGAAGGGATCCAGGGAACAGATACGCAGTATTTT
CDR3: CSEGIQGTDTQYF

V: TRBV13
size: NA
D: TRBD1
J: TRBJ1-1
DNA: TGTGCCAGCAGCCAGGGGACAGCTGAAGCTTTCTTT
CDR3: CASSQGTAEAFF

V: TRBV6-5
size: few
D: NA
J: TRBJ1-4
DNA: TGTGCCAGCAGGGGAAGGGAAAAACTGTTTTTT
CDR3: CASRGREKLFF

V: TRBV12-3/TRBV12-4
size: once
D: NA
J: TRBJ1-2
DNA: TGTGCCAGCACCCCAGGAACTAACTATGGCTACACCTTC
CDR3: CASTPGTNYGYTF

V: TRBV5-1
size: NA
D: TRBD1
J: TRBJ1-5
DNA: TGCGCCAGCAGCTCAGGACAGGGTAGCAATCAGCCCCAGCATTTT
CDR3: CASSSGQGSNQPQHF

V: TRBV29-1
size: few
D: NA
J: TRBJ1-3
DNA: TGCAGCGCTACGCGGGGGAACTCTGGAAACACCATATATTTT
CDR3: CSATRGNSGNTIYF

V: TRBV9
size: few
D: NA
J: TRBJ2-1
DNA: TGTGCCAGCGGTTTCTGGAATGAGCAGTTCTTC
CDR3: CASGFWNEQFF

V: TRBV5-1
size: NA
D: NA
J: TRBJ2-1
DNA: TGCGCCAGCAGCGGGGGACCGGGTTTGGATGAGCAGTTCTTC
CDR3: CASSGGPGLDEQFF

V: TRBV27
size: NA
D: TRBD1
J: TRBJ1-1
DNA: TGTGCCAGCAGTCCCCGACAGGGGAATATAGCTTTCTTT
CDR3: CASSPRQGNIAFF

V: TRBV9
size: NA
D: NA
J: TRBJ1-5
DNA: TGTGCCAGCAGCCCTGGGGGAGGACTACTTCAGCCCCAGCATTTT
CDR3: CASSPGGGLLQPQHF

V: TRBV3-1/TRBV3-2
size: NA
D: TRBD1
J: TRBJ1-6
DNA: TGTGCCAGCAGCCAAGGACAGGGGCGTTTTGGGGCCCTCCACTTT
CDR3: CASSQGQGRFGALHF

V: TRBV18
size: NA
D: NA
J: TRBJ2-7
DNA: TGTGCCAGCTCACCACAGGGAACCTACGAGCAGTACTTC
CDR3: CASSPQGTYEQYF

V: TRBV5-8
size: NA
D: NA
J: TRBJ1-2
DNA: TGTGCCAGCAGCTTCTCGAATGGCTACACCTTC
CDR3: CASSFSNGYTF

V: TRBV3-1/TRBV3-2
size: NA
D: NA
J: TRBJ1-2
DNA: TGTGCCAGCAGCCAAGAGCGGGCGGGTGGCTACACCTTC
CDR3: CASSQERAGGYTF

V: TRBV9
size: NA
D: NA
J: TRBJ1-1
DNA: TGTGCCAGCAGCGTAGTTGGATCCAGGAACACTGAAGCTTTCTTT
CDR3: CASSVVGSRNTEAFF

V: TRBV25-1
size: NA
D: TRBD1
J: TRBJ1-6
DNA: TGTGCCAGCCGGGACAGGGCTAGTTCACCCCTCCACTTT
CDR3: CASRDRASSPLHF

V: TRBV28
size: NA
D: TRBD2
J: TRBJ2-5
DNA: TGTGCCAGCAGTTTATTGGCTAGCGGGGGGCTAGAGACCCAGTACTTC
CDR3: CASSLLASGGLETQYF

V: TRBV10-3
size: NA
D: NA
J: TRBJ1-3
DNA: TGTGCCATCAGGTTGCCGCACCCAGGCGACTCTGGAAACACCATATATTTT
CDR3: CAIRLPHPGDSGNTIYF

V: TRBV5-8
size: NA
D: TRBD2
J: TRBJ2-1
DNA: TGTGCCAGCAGCGCTGGACTAGCCTACAATGAGCAGTTCTTC
CDR3: CASSAGLAYNEQFF

V: TRBV30
size: NA
D: TRBD1
J: TRBJ1-2
DNA: TGTGCCTGGAAACAGGGGGCGCGGAACTATGGCTACACCTTC
CDR3: CAWKQGARNYGYTF

V: TRBV11-3
size: NA
D: NA
J: TRBJ1-1
DNA: TGTGCCAGCAGCACGGGAATGAACACTGAAGCTTTCTTT
CDR3: CASSTGMNTEAFF

V: TRBV7-8
size: NA
D: TRBD2
J: TRBJ2-6
DNA: TGTGCCAGCAGCTTACTTGTTTTCGGGGGGTCTGGGGCCAACGTCCTGACTTTC
CDR3: CASSLLVFGGSGANVLTF

V: TRBV2
size: NA
D: TRBD1
J: TRBJ2-2
DNA: TGTGCCAGCAGTGAAACGGCAGGGGGCTTTGCCGGGGAGCTGTTTTTT
CDR3: CASSETAGGFAGELFF

V: TRBV14
size: NA
D: NA
J: TRBJ2-2
DNA: TGTGCCAGCAGCCCTAGTTACGGGACGAATGTGGAGCTGTTTTTT
CDR3: CASSPSYGTNVELFF

V: TRBV7-9
size: once
D: TRBD2
J: TRBJ2-4
DNA: TGTGCCAGCAGCTTACCGGGGCGGGGGGCGTCCGAAAACATTCAGTACTTC
CDR3: CASSLPGRGASENIQYF

V: TRBV2
size: NA
D: TRBD1
J: TRBJ1-2
DNA: TGTGCCAGCGTCCAGGGGGTCTATGGCTACACCTTC
CDR3: CASVQGVYGYTF

V: TRBV6-5
size: NA
D: TRBD1
J: TRBJ1-1
DNA: TGTGCCAGCGGCCGGGCGGGGACAGGGGGCTTTGAAGCTTTCTTT
CDR3: CASGRAGTGGFEAFF

V: TRBV7-3
size: NA
D: TRBD1
J: TRBJ2-5
DNA: TGTGCCAGCAGCTTAAACAGGGGCAGGGAGACCCAGTACTTC
CDR3: CASSLNRGRETQYF

V: TRBV3-1/TRBV3-2
size: NA
D: NA
J: TRBJ1-5
DNA: TGTGCCAGCAGCCTCGGGTGGGACCAGCCCCAGCATTTT
CDR3: CASSLGWDQPQHF

V: TRBV19
size: once
D: NA
J: TRBJ1-5
DNA: TGTGCCAGTGGTATAGACAAGAATCAGCCCCAGCATTTT
CDR3: CASGIDKNQPQHF

V: TRBV2
size: NA
D: TRBD2
J: TRBJ2-7
DNA: TGTGCCAGCAGTGAATCGGGGGGCTACGAGCAGTACTTC
CDR3: CASSESGGYEQYF

V: TRBV11-1
size: once
D: NA
J: TRBJ2-3
DNA: TGTGCCAGCAGCTTAGGCGCGGGGTTCCGCACAGATACGCAGTATTTT
CDR3: CASSLGAGFRTDTQYF

V: TRBV14
size: NA
D: NA
J: TRBJ2-6
DNA: TGTGCCAGCAGCCAAGATCCCGGTGGTCTGAGGGACTCTGGGGCCAACGTCCTGACTTTC
CDR3: CASSQDPGGLRDSGANVLTF

V: TRBV2
size: NA
D: TRBD1
J: TRBJ2-2
DNA: TGTGCCAGCAGTGAAGACAGGGGGTCCACCGGGGAGCTGTTTTTT
CDR3: CASSEDRGSTGELFF

V: TRBV27
size: NA
D: TRBD1
J: TRBJ2-1
DNA: TGTGCCAGCAGTCTCCTAAGGACAGGGTTGACCTACAATGAGCAGTTCTTC
CDR3: CASSLLRTGLTYNEQFF

V: TRBV7-3
size: NA
D: NA
J: TRBJ2-3
DNA: TGTGCCAGCAGCTTTTCGACCACAGGGACAGATACGCAGTATTTT
CDR3: CASSFSTTGTDTQYF

V: TRBV5-1
size: NA
D: NA
J: TRBJ2-7
DNA: TGCGCCAGCAGTAGGTCAGGGTACTCCTACGAGCAGTACTTC
CDR3: CASSRSGYSYEQYF

V: TRBV5-1
size: NA
D: TRBD1
J: TRBJ1-1
DNA: TGCGCCAGCAGCCCCGAAGGGACAGGACTTAACACTGAAGCTTTCTTT
CDR3: CASSPEGTGLNTEAFF

V: TRBV3-1/TRBV3-2
size: NA
D: TRBD1
J: TRBJ1-1
DNA: TGTGCCAGCAGCCAAGGCTACAGGGGTGGGAACACTGAAGCTTTCTTT
CDR3: CASSQGYRGGNTEAFF

V: TRBV10-3
size: NA
D: NA
J: TRBJ1-2
DNA: TGTGCCATCAGTGATCGGAATGGGGACGGCTACACCTTC
CDR3: CAISDRNGDGYTF

V: TRBV29-1
size: NA
D: NA
J: TRBJ2-7
DNA: TGCAGCGTTGCTGGACAGCCCTACGAGCAGTACTTC
CDR3: CSVAGQPYEQYF

V: TRBV6-4
size: NA
D: TRBD2
J: TRBJ2-5
DNA: TGTGCCAGCAGTGCTTCGACTAGCGGGGGAGAGACCCAGTACTTC
CDR3: CASSASTSGGETQYF

V: TRBV7-2
size: NA
D: NA
J: TRBJ2-1
DNA: TGTGCCAGCAGCTCCTCGCGGGGCCCGCCGTTCTTC
CDR3: CASSSSRGPPFF

V: TRBV25-1
size: few
D: NA
J: TRBJ1-3
DNA: TGTGCCAGCAGTGAAGAACGCTCTGGAAACACCATATATTTT
CDR3: CASSEERSGNTIYF